This TCR beta chain was recorded in a study of cytomegalovirus exposure and HLA in healthy donors. Study context: Genotyping of 430 or so donors showed that 80% to 85% belonged to the Caucasian-associated ancestry cluster. Study results and limitations: Cytomegalovirus-associated TCR beta chains were listed, numbering more than 150.

The PCR was carried out with 60 Vbeta primers and 13 Jbeta primers. Using immunoSEQ multiplex PCR, the repertoire was profiled, and TCRdb retains in-frame clones only, with some absent. The sample records 100,000 or so clones, about 80% being singletons. In regard to this clone: Its target is unknown.

The specimen was PBMCs. The TCR originated in a man aged 40-49 years in good health and CMV-seronegative.

The CDR3 region has the DNA TGTGCCAGCAGAGATACTTCCGTAGGAAACACCATATATTTT. This sequence encodes CASRDTSVGNTIYF. The genes are TRBV6-1 and TRBJ1-3; D is unresolved. Germline lookup yields CDR1 MNHNS and CDR2 SASEGT. The length of the CDR3 is 14 residues. Trimming stripped 6 bases from V and 4 bases from J, with 13 bases between.